The 10 T cell receptor beta chains reported below all come from one sample, sequenced in a study of OX40 agonist ivuxolimab in advanced cancers. The repertoire was sequenced with immunoSEQ multiplex PCR; TCRdb's copy has only in-frame clones and lacks some. Of tens of thousands of clones detected, around 87% appear once; the ten largest clones hold about 17%. The input for sequencing was CD4+ or CD8+ T cells sorted from blood, taken in a trial of the OX40 agonist ivuxolimab. Receptors originate from an adult with an advanced solid tumor such as melanoma, head and neck, liver or kidney cancer.

This chain joins TRBV7-8 and TRBJ2-1, with 7 bases fitting TRBD1. The germline V gene has CDR1 SGHVS and CDR2 FQNEAQ. CDR3 length: 17 amino acids. V was pared by 1 base and J by 4 bases, with 10 bases of the junction left unmatched. In DNA, the CDR3 is TGTGCCAGCAGCTTAGATCGTACAGGGGCCGGGTACAATGAGCAGTTCTTC. Translated: CASSLDRTGAGYNEQFF.

V and J are TRBV5-6 and TRBJ1-2; 7 bases fit TRBD1. V dropped 4 bases and J dropped 4; count of bases not matched to a gene: 10. From germline, CDR1 is SGHDT and CDR2 YYEEEE. CDR3 length equals 15 residues. The DNA for the CDR3 is TGTGCCAGCAGCGACGAGACAGGGTCCCCCTATGGCTACACCTTC. Protein: CASSDETGSPYGYTF.

This clone was seen more than once but under ten times. The chain carries TRBV2 and TRBJ2-7; the D is unclear. Trimming shortened V by 7 bases and J by 0 bases, and 7 bases separated the two germline ends. Germline lookup yields CDR1 SNHLY and CDR2 FYNNEI. The CDR3 contains 12 residues. CDR3 region: CASMGNSYEQYF. The DNA for the CDR3 is TGTGCCAGCATGGGCAACTCCTACGAGCAGTACTTC.

The chain joins TRBV4-2 to TRBJ1-4, with D uncertain. The CDR3 contains 15 residues. Trimming cost V 7 bases and J 0 bases, with 12 bases left between them. Germline V CDR1 and CDR2: LGHNA, YNFKEQ. CDR3 loop: CASKPDFTTNEKLFF. As DNA, the CDR3 is TGTGCCAGCAAGCCTGATTTCACAACTAATGAAAAACTGTTTTTT.

This chain uses TRBV14 with TRBJ2-7; D not certain. V lost 3 bases and J 4 bases, leaving 7 bases between the germline ends. The CDR3 extends over 12 amino acids. CDR1 is SGHDN and CDR2 is FVKESK in the germline V gene. The CDR3 protein is CASSHDGYEQYF. CDR3 bases: TGTGCCAGCAGCCACGACGGGTACGAGCAGTACTTC.

The chain has TRBV7-6 and TRBJ2-3; 11 nucleotides match TRBD2. V trimming: 4 bases; J trimming: 4 bases; junction bases outside the gene matches: 1. CDR3 length equals 14 residues. Germline values: CDR1 SGHVS, CDR2 FNYEAQ. The CDR3 DNA is TGTGCCAGCAGCTCGGGACTAGCGGCAGATACGCAGTATTTT. It yields the protein CASSSGLAADTQYF.

The V gene is TRBV9, the J gene TRBJ2-1; 7 bases are shared with TRBD2. V lost 0 bases, J lost 2 bases, and 2 bases stayed unmatched. Germline CDR1 SGDLS, CDR2 YYNGEE. This CDR3 has 15 amino acids. The CDR3 DNA reads as TGTGCCAGCAGCGTAGCGGGAGGAACCTACAATGAGCAGTTCTTC. Amino acids: CASSVAGGTYNEQFF.

The V call is TRBV29-1, the J call TRBJ2-5, with D maybe TRBD1 (6 bases). V lost 6 bases to trimming and J lost 0 bases, with 11 bases between them. The CDR3 runs 13 residues. CDR1 is SQVTM and CDR2 is ANQGSEA in the germline V gene. The CDR3 nucleotides are TGCAGCGTCGCCGACAGGTACCAAGAGACCCAGTACTTC. The encoded protein is CSVADRYQETQYF.

J is TRBJ1-2 and V is TRBV15, with a possible D match to TRBD1 (5 bases). The CDR3 is 14 residues long. Germline V gene data show CDR1 as LNHNV and CDR2 as YYDKDF (reference sequence). The V and J ends lost 8 bases and 6 bases respectively, with 19 bases between them. CDR3: CATGDAEGRDGYTF. The DNA of the CDR3 is TGTGCCACCGGAGATGCGGAGGGGCGGGATGGCTACACCTTC.

The chain combines TRBV14 with TRBJ2-7; no clear D. This CDR3 comprises 15 residues. Germline V CDR1 and CDR2: SGHDN, FVKESK. Trimming pared 1 base from V and 4 bases from J, leaving 14 bases between. CDR3 sequence reads: CASSQGSGRWYEQYF. CDR3 DNA: TGTGCCAGCAGCCAAGGATCCGGACGGTGGTACGAGCAGTACTTC.